What follows describes a single TCR beta chain. What it binds is not known. The sample belongs to a study of siplizumab effects on memory and regulatory T cells. Per individual sample, about 10^5 TCR templates were assayed. The assay was immunoSEQ multiplex PCR, and TCRdb's table has in-frame clones only and misses some. Of 55,000 to 70,000 clones listed, approximately 93% are singletons. Study-level results: Major contributors to the alloresponse seemed to be naive T cells, which also appeared more diverse than memory cells.

From germline, CDR1 is MNHEY and CDR2 SMNVEV (reference sequence). The CDR3 is made up of 14 amino acids. V shed 6 bases, J shed 5 bases, and the junction held 10 bases outside the gene matches. The sample was CD8+ T cells sorted from blood. This TCR was recovered from a human donor in good health. This chain joins TRBV27 and TRBJ2-7, with 7 bases lining up with TRBD1. Here the CDR3 DNA reads TGTGCCAGCAGAAGAGAGGGGGCTTTCCACGAGCAGTACTTC. It translates to CASRREGAFHEQYF.